This T cell receptor (beta chain) was identified in a study of patients and donors after allogeneic stem cell transplantation. Losses at the gene ends were 4 bases for V and 5 bases for J; bases not matched to a gene: 8. Germline lookup yields CDR1 LGHNA and CDR2 YNFKEQ. This CDR3 is 16 amino acids long. TCRdb re-called the RT-PCR reads through MiXCR, storing one row per CDR3 protein. The table lists about 25,000 distinct CDR3 sequences, approximately 43% of them singletons. This TCR came from a human donor who was either an allogeneic HSCT recipient or a stem cell or donor lymphocyte infusion donor (not recorded which). It is not recorded whose cells these are; they may come from a transplant donor. The rearrangement uses TRBV4-2 and TRBJ1-6, with 7 bases identical to TRBD1. Input material: blood, either unsorted or a sorted T cell fraction (not recorded which). The CDR3 nucleotides read TGTGCCAGCAGCCGGTCCGGGACAGTGAATAATTCACCCCTCCACTTT. Amino acid sequence: CASSRSGTVNNSPLHF.